The T cell receptor (beta chain) under discussion was sequenced for a study of cytomegalovirus exposure and HLA in healthy donors. The study ran its PCR with 60 Vbeta and 13 Jbeta primers. The assay was immunoSEQ multiplex PCR, and TCRdb's table has in-frame clones only and misses some. The sample records around 180,000 clones, roughly 86% being singletons. Study-level findings and limits: For presence/absence analyses, sequencing depth was assumed to be roughly uniform across donors.

Trimming removed 7 bases at V and 2 bases at J, with 18 bases between. This CDR3 is built from 15 residues. The germline V gene has CDR1 MNHNY and CDR2 SVGAGI (reference sequence). Concerning this clone itself: Its antigen is as yet unknown.

This sequence was found in a girl between 5 and 17 years old in good health and CMV-seropositive. The chain uses TRBV6-6 and TRBJ2-7; D is perhaps TRBD2 (5 bases). The source material was PBMCs. CDR3 in DNA: TGTGCCAGCAATCCTGGAGGTCAAAGACCCTACGAGCAGTACTTC. Encoded protein: CASNPGGQRPYEQYF.